This entry concerns a single TCR beta chain. Assay: immunoSEQ multiplex PCR; the TCRdb copy retains only in-frame clones and omits some. The table shows 150,000 to 200,000 clones, with around 92% occurring only once. This entry belongs to a study of T cell responses to AZD1222 COVID-19 vaccine. CDR1 is MNHEY, CDR2 SVGAGI, per germline. CDR3 length: 13 residues. The V end was cut by 2 bases, the J end by 10 bases, with 14 bases between. This TCR derives from an adult in good health. The chain uses TRBV6-5 and TRBJ2-5; the D is unclear. Sequencing was performed on peripheral blood, taken on day 0 of AZD1222 vaccination. The CDR3 spells CASSYASVSIQYF. Written as DNA, the CDR3 is TGTGCCAGCAGTTACGCCTCGGTGTCAATCCAGTACTTC.